This paragraph covers one T cell receptor (beta chain) sequence. In the PCR, 60 Vbeta and 13 Jbeta primers were used. Method: immunoSEQ multiplex PCR; TCRdb's copy keeps in-frame clones and lacks some. The sample lists about 160,000 clones; around 88% were seen once. The entry originates in a study of cytomegalovirus exposure and HLA in healthy donors. Study context: Unique TCR beta sequences numbering some 120 million came from approximately 180 million T cells in an earlier analysis.

The CDR3 consists of 14 residues. V was clipped by 8 bases and J by 8 bases; unmatched bases: 11. The germline gives CDR1 SQVTM, CDR2 ANQGSEA. The chain links TRBV29-1 to TRBJ2-1; 11 bases match TRBD2. The sequence came from a woman aged 25 to 39 in good health and CMV-seronegative. Sequences were obtained from PBMCs. The CDR3 DNA is TGCAGCCTACGGGGGACTAGCGGAAGGGATGAGCAGTTCTTC. Its protein product is CSLRGTSGRDEQFF.